Detailed here is one TCR beta chain. The repertoire was sequenced with immunoSEQ multiplex PCR; TCRdb's copy has only in-frame clones and lacks some. Here the sample spans 2 million to 2.5 million clones, 92% being singletons. Germline V gene data show CDR1 as SGHRS and CDR2 as YFSETQ. The CDR3 runs 14 residues. J lost 5 bases, V lost 4 bases, and 9 bases had no gene match. This sample is part of a study of shared clonotypes between healthy human individuals. What was sequenced was naive CD4+ T cells from PBMCs. Subset reported: CD45RA+ positively selected. The chain is built from TRBV5-1 and TRBJ2-7, with 7 bases matching TRBD1. The clonotype was recovered from a man aged 18 to 30 in good health. Some clones in this sample may be carry-over from other donors' samples. The CDR3, as DNA: TGCGCCAGCAGCAAAGACAGGGTTGGGGACGAGCAGTACTTC. It encodes CASSKDRVGDEQYF.